The 25 T cell receptor beta chains in this list originate from one sample, sequenced in a study of cytomegalovirus exposure and HLA in healthy donors. It was with 60 Vbeta and 13 Jbeta primers that the PCR ran. Clones were sequenced by immunoSEQ multiplex PCR, and TCRdb holds only the in-frame ones, with some missing. The table lists 250,000 or so clones, 81% of them singletons. The sample taken for sequencing was PBMCs. All receptors come from a woman aged 60 to 75 in good health and CMV-seropositive.

V gene TRBV2 combines with J gene TRBJ1-1; the match to TRBD1 covers 7 bases. The J segment lost 1 base and the V segment lost 5 bases, leaving 1 base of the junction unmatched. The CDR3 spans 13 residues. The V gene's germline CDR1 is SNHLY and CDR2 FYNNEI. The CDR3 region is CASSQGENTEAFF. For the CDR3, the DNA is TGTGCCAGCAGTCAGGGGGAGAACACTGAAGCTTTCTTT.

The chain couples TRBV4-1 to TRBJ2-1; TRBD2 might be the D (6 bases). In germline, CDR1 is MGHRA, CDR2 YSYEKL. The CDR3 is made up of 16 amino acids. V lost 3 bases, J lost 6 bases, and 18 bases lay in between. In DNA, the CDR3 is TGCGCCAGCAGCCAGCTAAGCGGGCGTGGAAGCAATGAGCAGTTCTTC. Protein product: CASSQLSGRGSNEQFF.

This clone was detected only a few times. The V and J genes are TRBV6-4 and TRBJ2-5, with 8 bases identical to TRBD2. The J call may be mistaken, given a closer DNA end match to TRBJ2-7. Germline CDR1 and CDR2: MRHNA and SNTAGT. The CDR3 totals 13 residues. This CDR3 is CASSTSETYEQYF. The CDR3 nucleotides are TGTGCCAGCTCGACTAGCGAGACCTACGAGCAGTACTTC.

This clone was seen a handful of times. The chain links TRBV28 to TRBJ2-7, with 10 bases lining up with TRBD1. Germline lookup yields CDR1 MDHEN and CDR2 SYDVKM. The CDR3 sequence is 15 residues long. Unmatched junction bases numbered 7, after V lost 5 bases and J lost 3 bases. In nucleotides, the CDR3 is TGTGCCAGCAGTGGCCGACAGGGGGCGATCTACGAGCAGTACTTC. Amino acids: CASSGRQGAIYEQYF.

This rearrangement joins TRBV10-3 to TRBJ2-3, with 8 bases identical to TRBD2. Per the germline V gene, CDR1 is ENHRY and CDR2 is SYGVKD. With 7 bases clipped from V and 2 bases from J, the junction kept 2 bases outside the gene matches. The CDR3 loop spans 13 amino acids. The CDR3 DNA is TGTGCCATCAACGGGAGGGACACAGATACGCAGTATTTT. Its translation is CAINGRDTDTQYF.

The chain has TRBV6-1 and TRBJ1-5; 7 bases align to TRBD1. J gave up 3 bases and V 6 bases, and 2 bases lay outside the gene matches. This CDR3 has 13 residues. CDR1 and CDR2 (germline): MNHNS, SASEGT. The DNA for the CDR3 is TGTGCCAGCAGCGACAGGGACAATCAGCCCCAGCATTTT. As protein: CASSDRDNQPQHF.

The chain recombines TRBV2 with TRBJ1-4; tentatively, D is TRBD1 (6 bases). In germline, CDR1 is SNHLY, CDR2 FYNNEI. V lost 7 bases to trimming and J lost 3 bases, with 15 bases between them. The CDR3 runs 15 residues. CDR3 region: CASTEGGGPNEKLFF. For the CDR3, the DNA is TGTGCCAGCACCGAAGGTGGGGGCCCTAATGAAAAACTGTTTTTT.

The gene calls are TRBV7-9 and TRBJ1-3; D is possibly TRBD1 (6 bases). The germline CDR1 and CDR2 sequences are SEHNR and FQNEAQ (reference sequence). The ends were cut back, 5 bases at V and 0 bases at J, with 17 bases in the middle. There are 17 residues in the CDR3. DNA for the CDR3: TGTGCCAGCAGCGTTGGACCAGGGGCTAGCTCTGGAAACACCATATATTTT. Translated, it gives CASSVGPGASSGNTIYF. Full variable domain (rest looked up from reference TRBV7-9 and TRBJ1-3): DTGVSQNPRHKITKRGQNVTFRCDPISEHNRLYWYRQTLGQGPEFLTYFQNEAQLEKSRLLSDRFSAERPKGSFSTLEIQRTEQGDSAMYLCASSVGPGASSGNTIYFGEGSWLTVV.

J is TRBJ2-7 and V is TRBV7-2; perhaps TRBD1 as D (5 bases). Trimming cost V 4 bases and J 0 bases, with 13 bases left between them. Germline CDR1 SGHTA, CDR2 FQGNSA. The CDR3 is 15 amino acids. CDR3 in amino acids: CASSSGWARSYEQYF. CDR3 in DNA: TGTGCCAGCAGCTCAGGGTGGGCCCGCTCCTACGAGCAGTACTTC.

This chain's CDR3 is CASSPQKLPPNTEAFF. CDR3 coding DNA: TGTGCCAGCTCACCACAAAAACTGCCCCCGAACACTGAAGCTTTCTTT. J is TRBJ1-1 and V is TRBV18; D gene uncertain. This CDR3 contains 16 residues. The germline V gene encodes CDR1 KGHSH and CDR2 LQKENI. V dropped 1 base and J dropped 1 base, with 13 bases sitting between them.

The genes are TRBV4-2 and TRBJ2-7, with TRBD1 identical over 9 bases. J gave up 5 bases and V 0 bases, and 5 bases lay outside the gene matches. Germline CDR1 and CDR2: LGHNA and YNFKEQ. The CDR3 loop spans 15 amino acids. The CDR3 loop is CASSQDRDRVNEQYF. For the CDR3, the DNA is TGTGCCAGCAGCCAAGATCGGGACAGGGTCAACGAGCAGTACTTC.

V and J are TRBV27 and TRBJ2-7; TRBD1 matches at 7 bases. Germline V gives CDR1 MNHEY, CDR2 SMNVEV (reference sequence). CDR3 length: 15 residues. The J segment lost 1 base and the V segment lost 5 bases, leaving 8 bases of the junction unmatched. CDR3 sequence: CASSRVGDSSYEQYF. CDR3 sequence (DNA): TGTGCCAGCAGTCGGGTAGGGGACAGTTCCTACGAGCAGTACTTC.

The J gene is TRBJ2-1, the V gene TRBV7-9; 11 bases fit TRBD2. The CDR3 contains 15 residues. Trimming cost V 5 bases and J 4 bases; bases outside gene matches: 4. Germline assignment: CDR1 SEHNR and CDR2 FQNEAQ (reference sequence). CDR3 region: CASSGTSGEYNEQFF. CDR3 nucleotide sequence: TGTGCCAGCAGCGGGACTAGCGGAGAGTACAATGAGCAGTTCTTC.

A single count supports this clone. The CDR3 DNA reads as TGTGCCAGCAGTTTAACCCCCCCTCGGGACAGGAGCTCCTACGAGCAGTACTTC. Protein sequence: CASSLTPPRDRSSYEQYF. The chain links TRBV27 to TRBJ2-7; 8 bases agree with TRBD1. This CDR3 has 18 residues. The V segment lost 2 bases and the J segment 0 bases; nucleotides outside the gene matches: 12. Looked up from germline, CDR1 is MNHEY and CDR2 is SMNVEV (reference sequence).

The genes are TRBV7-6 and TRBJ2-7; D might be TRBD2 (6 bases). This CDR3 comprises 14 residues. V was trimmed by 1 base and J by 2 bases, leaving 9 bases between them. CDR1 is SGHVS and CDR2 is FNYEAQ in the germline V gene. Written as DNA, the CDR3 is TGTGCCAGCAGCTTAGGGGAGGACCCCTACGAGCAGTACTTC. It translates to CASSLGEDPYEQYF. The full variable domain, with the rest looked up from reference TRBV7-6 and TRBJ2-7, is GAGVSQSPRYKVTKRGQDVALRCDPISGHVSLYWYRQALGQGPEFLTYFNYEAQQDKSGLPNDRFSAERPEGSISTLTIQRTEQRDSAMYRCASSLGEDPYEQYFGPGTRLTVT.

The V and J genes are TRBV5-1 and TRBJ2-7; D is possibly TRBD1 (6 bases). Trimming cost V 4 bases and J 2 bases, with 10 bases left between them. Germline values: CDR1 SGHRS, CDR2 YFSETQ. This CDR3 spans 13 amino acids. The CDR3 DNA reads as TGCGCCAGCAGCCAGGGGCGTACCTACGAGCAGTACTTC. Protein product: CASSQGRTYEQYF.

The V call is TRBV15, the J call TRBJ2-3, with 9 bases matching TRBD2. With V trimmed by 5 bases and J by 2 bases, 11 bases remained unmatched. Germline loops: CDR1 LNHNV, CDR2 YYDKDF (reference sequence). The CDR3 length is 17 residues. The CDR3 reads CATSGSSGTLITDTQYF. Written as DNA, the CDR3 is TGTGCCACCAGCGGTTCTAGCGGGACGCTTATCACAGATACGCAGTATTTT.

The CDR3 DNA sequence: TGTGCCAGCAGTTACCTACAGGGTGCTGGCTACACCTTC. Its protein product is CASSYLQGAGYTF. V usage is TRBV6-5 and J usage is TRBJ1-2; weak D call: TRBD1 (6 bases). Germline CDR1 is MNHEY and CDR2 is SVGAGI. V was cut by 2 bases and J by 7 bases, with 11 bases left in between. This CDR3 has 13 residues.

The V gene is TRBV7-9, the J gene TRBJ1-2; no firm D call. Germline V gives CDR1 SEHNR, CDR2 FQNEAQ (reference sequence). The CDR3 spans 14 residues. Trimming stripped 1 base from V and 0 bases from J, with 6 bases between. The CDR3 is CASSLEQPNYGYTF. The CDR3 region has the DNA TGTGCCAGCAGCTTAGAACAGCCTAACTATGGCTACACCTTC.

This clone was found a few times. This chain connects TRBV2 to TRBJ2-1; 14 bases are shared with TRBD2. The CDR3 has 19 residues. V trimming: 4 bases; J trimming: 1 base; junction bases outside the gene matches: 9. Per germline, CDR1 SNHLY and CDR2 FYNNEI. Written as DNA, the CDR3 is TGTGCCAGCAGTGCGGGACTAGCGGGGGTCCATTCTTCCTACAATGAGCAGTTCTTC. Residues: CASSAGLAGVHSSYNEQFF. Based on the CDR3 plus reference TRBV2 and TRBJ2-1, the full variable domain is EPEVTQTPSHQVTQMGQEVILRCVPISNHLYFYWYRQILGQKVEFLVSFYNNEISEKSEIFDDQFSVERPDGSNFTLKIRSTKLEDSAMYFCASSAGLAGVHSSYNEQFFGPGTRLTVL.

This chain connects TRBV5-1 to TRBJ2-7; 9 bases map to TRBD2. The CDR3 length is 16 residues. Losses at the gene ends were 4 bases for V and 1 base for J; bases not matched to a gene: 9. CDR1 is SGHRS and CDR2 is YFSETQ in the germline V gene. This CDR3 is CASSRTLSGSSYEQYF. DNA of the CDR3: TGCGCCAGCAGCCGCACGCTTAGCGGGAGTTCCTACGAGCAGTACTTC.

The chain carries TRBV30 and TRBJ2-7; TRBD2 aligns across 15 bases. Germline assignment: CDR1 GTSNPN and CDR2 SVGIG (reference sequence). Trimming cost V 1 base and J 9 bases; bases outside gene matches: 7. This CDR3 comprises 15 residues. Here the CDR3 DNA reads TGTGCCTGGAGTGCCGGACTAGCGGGAGGGCATGGGCAGTACTTC. It codes for CAWSAGLAGGHGQYF.

V usage is TRBV19 and J usage is TRBJ1-5, with TRBD1 matching 10 bases. V was clipped by 0 bases and J by 7 bases; unmatched bases: 3. Germline V CDR1 and CDR2: LNHDA, SQIVND (reference sequence). This CDR3 spans 15 amino acids. CDR3 bases: TGTGCCAGTAGTATAGAGGGACAGGGGTGGCAGCCCCAGCATTTT. It specifies CASSIEGQGWQPQHF.

J is TRBJ1-2 and V is TRBV9; tentatively, D is TRBD1 (6 bases). CDR1 SGDLS and CDR2 YYNGEE come from the germline V gene. The CDR3 is 15 amino acids. V shed 3 bases and J shed 4 bases, with 16 bases lying between them. CDR3 sequence (DNA): TGTGCCAGCAGCGAAAGGGCAGGGGTTACCTATGGCTACACCTTC. Translated: CASSERAGVTYGYTF.

This chain connects TRBV28 to TRBJ1-1, with TRBD1 matching over 7 bases. V lost 1 base, J lost 3 bases, and 8 bases stayed unmatched. Germline V gives CDR1 MDHEN, CDR2 SYDVKM. CDR3 size: 16 residues. The CDR3 sequence: CASSLFGGGVDTEAFF. The CDR3, as DNA: TGTGCCAGCAGTTTATTCGGAGGGGGCGTGGACACTGAAGCTTTCTTT.